The 27 T cell receptor beta chains given below trace back to one sample, sequenced in a study of CD4+ T cells in melanoma. Produced via immunoSEQ multiplex PCR; TCRdb's table is partial and in-frame only. The sample holds approximately 9,600 clones, 75% to 80% seen once. The sequencing sample was made of cells from a culture (not recorded whether cultured in vitro). The receptors come from a human donor with melanoma.

The chain couples TRBV7-3 to TRBJ1-5; TRBD1 aligns across 8 bases. The CDR3 spans 15 residues. Germline V CDR1 and CDR2: SGHTA, FQGTGA. Trimming removed 5 bases from V and 6 bases from J; junction bases left unmatched: 9. CDR3 coding DNA: TGTGCCAGCAGCCCCCAGGGGGCTCGGGGTCAGCCCCAGCATTTT. It specifies CASSPQGARGQPQHF.

The chain uses TRBV30 and TRBJ2-5, with a tentative D call TRBD1 (5 bases). CDR1 GTSNPN and CDR2 SVGIG come from the germline V gene (reference sequence). V was clipped by 3 bases and J by 4 bases, with 15 bases between them. This CDR3 contains 14 residues. CDR3 bases: TGTGCCTGGAGAGGTGGGGCGGTCAGAGAGACCCAGTACTTC. Translation: CAWRGGAVRETQYF.

This clone was picked up a small number of times. This chain links TRBV19 with TRBJ1-5, with D perhaps matching TRBD1 (5 bases). The CDR3 covers 14 residues. Trimming took off 4 bases at V and 0 bases at J, with 7 bases between the two ends. The germline CDR1 and CDR2 sequences are LNHDA and SQIVND (reference sequence). Written as DNA, the CDR3 is TGTGCCAGTAGTAAAGGACATAGCAATCAGCCCCAGCATTTT. Translating it yields CASSKGHSNQPQHF.

The V call is TRBV15, the J call TRBJ2-5, with D perhaps TRBD2 (6 bases). The germline V gene encodes CDR1 LNHNV and CDR2 YYDKDF (reference sequence). There are 17 residues in the CDR3. The V end lost 1 base, the J end lost 5 bases, and 20 bases lay between the germline ends. The CDR3 DNA sequence: TGTGCCACCAGCAGAGGGGAGGAGACGGACGGCCGCGAGACCCAGTACTTC. It translates to CATSRGEETDGRETQYF.

The CDR3 here is CASSLVWQGARSSTDTQYF. The CDR3, as DNA: TGTGCCAGCAGCTTGGTTTGGCAGGGGGCCCGATCTAGCACAGATACGCAGTATTTT. V and J are TRBV5-6 and TRBJ2-3, with TRBD1 matching over 8 bases. The V segment lost 0 bases and the J segment 0 bases; nucleotides outside the gene matches: 12. Germline V gene sequence: CDR1 SGHDT, CDR2 YYEEEE. The CDR3 has 19 residues. Using reference TRBV5-6 and TRBJ2-3 for the parts outside the CDR3, the full variable domain is DAGVTQSPTHLIKTRGQQVTLRCSPKSGHDTVSWYQQALGQGPQFIFQYYEEEERQRGNFPDRFSGHQFPNYSSELNVNALLLGDSALYLCASSLVWQGARSSTDTQYFGPGTRLTVL.

This sequence joins TRBV6-5 and TRBJ2-7, with 8 bases aligning to TRBD2. Germline CDR1 is MNHEY and CDR2 is SVGAGI. The CDR3 is made up of 12 amino acids. The CDR3 sequence: CISGDLSYEQYF. CDR3 coding DNA: TGTATTAGCGGGGACCTGTCCTACGAGCAGTACTTC.

V is TRBV7-2 and J is TRBJ1-5; 11 bases fit TRBD1. CDR3 size: 15 residues. V lost 6 bases to trimming and J lost 6 bases; unmatched junction nucleotides: 7. Looked up from germline, CDR1 is SGHTA and CDR2 is FQGNSA. The CDR3 region has the DNA TGTGCCAGCAGTACCCCGGACAGGGGGCGTCAGCCCCAGCATTTT. It specifies CASSTPDRGRQPQHF.

V is TRBV6-2 or TRBV6-3 and J is TRBJ1-1, with D uncertain. V was trimmed by 6 bases and J by 2 bases, leaving 13 bases between them. Germline-derived CDR1 and CDR2 are MNHEY and SVGEGT. This CDR3 region has 14 residues. CDR3: CASSSWTVNTEAFF. The CDR3 region has the DNA TGTGCCAGCAGCTCCTGGACGGTAAACACTGAAGCTTTCTTT.

In its sample, this clone is large. This chain connects TRBV20-1 to TRBJ2-7, with D possibly matching TRBD1 (5 bases). The CDR3 extends over 12 amino acids. Trimming took off 3 bases at V and 5 bases at J, with 11 bases between the two ends. The germline CDR1 and CDR2 sequences are DFQATT and SNEGSKA (reference sequence). The CDR3 region has the DNA TGCAGTGCTAGTTCCAGGGTCAACGAGCAGTACTTC. The encoded protein is CSASSRVNEQYF.

The chain carries TRBV2 and TRBJ2-3; D is ambiguous. The CDR3 has 15 amino acids. V was pared by 7 bases and J by 4 bases, with 18 bases between. Germline V gene sequence: CDR1 SNHLY, CDR2 FYNNEI. The CDR3 is CASIPSPARSDTQYF. CDR3 sequence (DNA): TGTGCCAGCATTCCCTCCCCGGCGAGGTCAGATACGCAGTATTTT.

This clone counts as large. The genes are TRBV29-1 and TRBJ1-2; D gene uncertain. The V end lost 0 bases, the J end lost 0 bases, and 14 bases lay between the germline ends. The CDR3 is 16 amino acids. Per the germline V gene, CDR1 is SQVTM and CDR2 is ANQGSEA. The CDR3 DNA reads as TGCAGCGTTGAAGAGAGAGAACACCAAACTAACTATGGCTACACCTTC. As protein: CSVEEREHQTNYGYTF.

The gene calls are TRBV11-2 and TRBJ2-7; the D gene could be TRBD1 or TRBD2 (5 bases each). Germline V gene data show CDR1 as SGHAT and CDR2 as FQNNGV. V was pared by 1 base and J by 5 bases, with 12 bases between. The CDR3 totals 14 residues. This CDR3 reads CASSLAPGTDEQYF. CDR3 DNA sequence: TGTGCCAGCAGCTTAGCTCCCGGGACGGACGAGCAGTACTTC.

V is TRBV6-6 and J is TRBJ2-2, with D perhaps matching TRBD2 (6 bases). The CDR3 runs 16 residues. Trimming removed 2 bases from V and 4 bases from J, with 14 bases in between. The germline CDR1 and CDR2 sequences are MNHNY and SVGAGI (reference sequence). The CDR3: CASSYVVGGSTGELFF. The DNA for the CDR3 is TGTGCCAGCAGTTACGTCGTCGGGGGATCCACCGGGGAGCTGTTTTTT.

CDR3 protein: CASSSGGEQYF. The CDR3 region has the DNA TGTGCCAGCAGCTCCGGGGGCGAGCAGTACTTC. The chain employs TRBV7-3 and TRBJ2-7, with D possibly TRBD2 on 6 matching bases. V dropped 4 bases and J dropped 6 bases, with 7 bases sitting between them. Looked up from germline, CDR1 is SGHTA and CDR2 is FQGTGA. The CDR3 has 11 amino acids.

The V and J genes are TRBV25-1 and TRBJ1-6; maybe TRBD1 (5 bases). The CDR3 consists of 14 residues. V was cut by 2 bases and J by 6 bases, with 8 bases left in between. Germline V gene sequence: CDR1 MGHDK, CDR2 SYGVNS. The CDR3 nucleotides read TGTGCCAGCAGTGAAGGGGCCGTTAATTCACCCCTCCACTTT. This encodes CASSEGAVNSPLHF.

This chain uses TRBV5-8 with TRBJ1-4; 10 nucleotides line up with TRBD1. The CDR3 spans 15 residues. V shed 4 bases, J shed 6 bases, and the junction held 6 bases outside the gene matches. Per the germline V gene, CDR1 is SGHTS and CDR2 is YDEGEE. The CDR3 spells CASSPYGTGDEKLFF. The CDR3 nucleotides read TGTGCCAGCAGCCCCTATGGGACAGGGGATGAAAAACTGTTTTTT.

The chain employs TRBV4-2 and TRBJ2-3; 10 positions agree with TRBD2. J was trimmed by 1 base and V by 0 bases; bases with no gene match: 1. The V gene's germline CDR1 is LGHNA and CDR2 YNFKEQ. The CDR3 covers 16 residues. The CDR3 sequence is CASSQDLAGGTDTQYF. The DNA for the CDR3 is TGTGCCAGCAGCCAAGATCTAGCGGGGGGCACAGATACGCAGTATTTT.

This chain connects TRBV7-9 to TRBJ2-7; tentatively, D is TRBD1 (6 bases). V was trimmed by 3 bases and J by 4 bases, leaving 13 bases between them. This CDR3 comprises 14 residues. Germline CDR1 reads SEHNR; CDR2 reads FQNEAQ (reference sequence). As DNA, the CDR3 is TGTGCCAGCAGCTTTGACAGGCCATCTTACGAGCAGTACTTC. Protein product: CASSFDRPSYEQYF.

The chain combines TRBV19 with TRBJ1-5, with a possible D match to TRBD1 (5 bases). The CDR3 sequence is 15 residues long. Germline V gene lookup returns CDR1 LNHDA and CDR2 SQIVND (reference sequence). The V end was cut by 10 bases, the J end by 7 bases, with 23 bases between. The CDR3 DNA reads TGTGCCACCACGCGCGCGGCAGGGACTGGGCAGCCCCAGCATTTT. This codes for CATTRAAGTGQPQHF.

The chain couples TRBV4-1 to TRBJ2-7; 14 nucleotides match TRBD2. CDR1 and CDR2 (germline): MGHRA, YSYEKL. J gave up 0 bases and V 4 bases, and 14 bases lay outside the gene matches. This CDR3 contains 20 residues. The CDR3 spells CASSPRLAGGSLRRSYEQYF. For the CDR3, the DNA is TGCGCCAGCAGCCCGCGACTAGCGGGGGGGAGTCTCAGACGCTCCTACGAGCAGTACTTC.

The V call is TRBV18, the J call TRBJ2-2, with 9 nucleotides matching TRBD1. Trimming at V came to 5 bases and at J to 7 bases, leaving 8 bases not matched to a gene. CDR1 is KGHSH and CDR2 is LQKENI in the germline V gene. The CDR3 sequence is 15 residues long. CDR3 sequence reads: CASSLNRGQVGELFF. In DNA, the CDR3 is TGTGCCAGCTCATTGAACAGGGGGCAAGTCGGGGAGCTGTTTTTT.

The chain joins TRBV5-8 to TRBJ2-4; D is undetermined. Germline V gene data show CDR1 as SGHTS and CDR2 as YDEGEE. Deletions cut 6 bases from V and 10 bases from J, with 17 bases between. The CDR3 covers 13 residues. CDR3: CASTDQTNRIQYF. DNA of the CDR3: TGTGCCAGCACCGATCAAACAAACAGAATTCAGTACTTC.

The V call is TRBV10-3, the J call TRBJ2-1; a weak D match, TRBD2 (6 bases). The CDR3 runs 15 residues. V lost 4 bases and J 3 bases, leaving 13 bases between the germline ends. Germline CDR1 reads ENHRY; CDR2 reads SYGVKD. The CDR3 coding sequence is TGTGCCATCAGTGGGCGGGCTAGCGACTACAATGAGCAGTTCTTC. It is translated as CAISGRASDYNEQFF.

The DNA of the CDR3 is TGTGCCAGCGCCGCGCAGGGTAGCAATCAGCCCCAGCATTTT. It encodes CASAAQGSNQPQHF. The chain is built from TRBV25-1 and TRBJ1-5; tentatively, D is TRBD1 (5 bases). The V gene's germline CDR1 is MGHDK and CDR2 SYGVNS. CDR3 length: 14 residues. Trimming pared 8 bases from V and 0 bases from J, leaving 11 bases between.

The V gene is TRBV13, the J gene TRBJ2-5; D is undetermined. V lost 2 bases to trimming and J lost 5 bases, with 12 bases between them. The CDR3 runs to 14 residues. Germline CDR1 and CDR2: PRHDT and FYEKMQ (reference sequence). In DNA, the CDR3 is TGTGCCAGCAGCTTATTAGACGCAGTGGAGACCCAGTACTTC. This encodes CASSLLDAVETQYF.

The chain has TRBV5-5 and TRBJ1-1; 7 bases agree with TRBD1. This CDR3 comprises 14 residues. CDR1 and CDR2 (germline): SGHKS, YYEKEE (reference sequence). Trimming at V came to 6 bases and at J to 3 bases, leaving 8 bases not matched to a gene. CDR3 sequence reads: CASKSRGVDTEAFF. As DNA, the CDR3 is TGTGCCAGCAAGAGCAGGGGGGTGGACACTGAAGCTTTCTTT. The whole variable domain, remainder taken from reference TRBV5-5 and TRBJ1-1, is DAGVTQSPTHLIKTRGQQVTLRCSPISGHKSVSWYQQVLGQGPQFIFQYYEKEERGRGNFPDRFSARQFPNYSSELNVNALLLGDSALYLCASKSRGVDTEAFFGQGTRLTVV.

A few counts support this clone. The rearrangement links TRBV4-1 to TRBJ1-2, with TRBD1 as a possible D gene (5 bases). The V gene's germline CDR1 is MGHRA and CDR2 YSYEKL. The ends were cut back, 0 bases at V and 8 bases at J, with 7 bases in the middle. The CDR3 sequence is 12 residues long. The CDR3 region is CASSQEGRGYTF. The CDR3 nucleotides read TGCGCCAGCAGCCAAGAGGGACGGGGCTACACCTTC.